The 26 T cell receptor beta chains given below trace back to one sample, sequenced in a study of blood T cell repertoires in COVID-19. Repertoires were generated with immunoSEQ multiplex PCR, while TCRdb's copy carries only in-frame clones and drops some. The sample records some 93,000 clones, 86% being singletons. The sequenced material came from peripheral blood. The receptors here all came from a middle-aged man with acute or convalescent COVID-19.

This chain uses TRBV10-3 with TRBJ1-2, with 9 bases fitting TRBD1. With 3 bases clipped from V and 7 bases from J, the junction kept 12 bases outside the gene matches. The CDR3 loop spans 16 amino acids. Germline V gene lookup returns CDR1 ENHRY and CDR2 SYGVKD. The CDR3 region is CAISEQGAFISGGYTF. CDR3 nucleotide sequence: TGTGCCATCAGTGAACAGGGGGCGTTTATTTCTGGTGGCTACACCTTC.

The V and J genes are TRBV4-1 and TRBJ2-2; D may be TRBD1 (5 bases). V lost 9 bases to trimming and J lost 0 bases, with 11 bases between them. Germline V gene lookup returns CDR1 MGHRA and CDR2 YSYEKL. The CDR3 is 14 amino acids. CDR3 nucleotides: TGCGCCAGTCATGGACACACGAACACCGGGGAGCTGTTTTTT. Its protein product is CASHGHTNTGELFF.

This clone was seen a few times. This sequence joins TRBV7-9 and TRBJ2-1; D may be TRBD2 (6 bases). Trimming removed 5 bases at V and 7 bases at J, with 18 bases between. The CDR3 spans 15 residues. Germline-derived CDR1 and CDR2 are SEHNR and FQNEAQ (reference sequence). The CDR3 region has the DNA TGTGCCAGCAGCCTTGCGGGACCCGGGTTAAATGAGCAGTTCTTC. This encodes CASSLAGPGLNEQFF.

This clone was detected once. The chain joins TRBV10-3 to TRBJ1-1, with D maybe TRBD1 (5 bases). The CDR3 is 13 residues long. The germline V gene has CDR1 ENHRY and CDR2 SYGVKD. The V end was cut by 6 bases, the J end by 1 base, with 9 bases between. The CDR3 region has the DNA TGTGCCATCAGCGGGGGGACGAACACTGAAGCTTTCTTT. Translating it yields CAISGGTNTEAFF.

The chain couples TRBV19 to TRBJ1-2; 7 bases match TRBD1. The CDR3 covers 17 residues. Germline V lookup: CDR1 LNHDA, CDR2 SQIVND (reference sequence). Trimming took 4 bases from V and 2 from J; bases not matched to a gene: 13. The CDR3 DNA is TGTGCCAGTAGTAACCCCTCCGCCAGGGGGTCGAACTATGGCTACACCTTC. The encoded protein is CASSNPSARGSNYGYTF.

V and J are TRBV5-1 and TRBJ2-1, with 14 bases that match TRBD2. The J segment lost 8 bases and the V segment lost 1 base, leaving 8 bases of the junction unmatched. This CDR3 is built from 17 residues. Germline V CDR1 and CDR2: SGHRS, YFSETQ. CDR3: CASSLISGLAGVDEQFF. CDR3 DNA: TGCGCCAGCAGCTTGATATCGGGACTAGCGGGAGTGGATGAGCAGTTCTTC.

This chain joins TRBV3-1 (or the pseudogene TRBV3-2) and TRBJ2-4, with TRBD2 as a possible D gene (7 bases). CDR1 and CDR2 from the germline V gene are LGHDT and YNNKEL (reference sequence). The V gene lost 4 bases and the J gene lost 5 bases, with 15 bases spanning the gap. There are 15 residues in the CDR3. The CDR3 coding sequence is TGTGCCAGCAGCCCCGAGGGGGAGGGCCAAAACATTCAGTACTTC. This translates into CASSPEGEGQNIQYF.

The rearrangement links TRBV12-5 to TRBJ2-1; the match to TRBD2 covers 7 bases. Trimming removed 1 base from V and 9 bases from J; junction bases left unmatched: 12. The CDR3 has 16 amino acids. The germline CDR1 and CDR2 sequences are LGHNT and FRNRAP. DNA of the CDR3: TGTGCTAGTGGTTTGGGTTCTAGCGGCCCTTTAGGTGAGCAGTTCTTC. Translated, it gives CASGLGSSGPLGEQFF.

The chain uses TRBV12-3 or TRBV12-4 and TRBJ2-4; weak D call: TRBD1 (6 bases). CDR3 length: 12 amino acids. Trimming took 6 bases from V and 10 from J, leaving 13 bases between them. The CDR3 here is CASSRTEGIQYF. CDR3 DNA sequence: TGTGCCAGCAGCCGGACAGAGGGGATTCAGTACTTC.

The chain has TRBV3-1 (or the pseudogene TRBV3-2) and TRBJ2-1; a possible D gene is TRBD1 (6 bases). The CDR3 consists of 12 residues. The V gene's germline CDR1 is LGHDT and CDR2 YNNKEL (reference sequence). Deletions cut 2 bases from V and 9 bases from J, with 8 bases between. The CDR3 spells CASSQLGGEQFF. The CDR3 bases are TGTGCCAGCAGCCAACTAGGGGGTGAGCAGTTCTTC.

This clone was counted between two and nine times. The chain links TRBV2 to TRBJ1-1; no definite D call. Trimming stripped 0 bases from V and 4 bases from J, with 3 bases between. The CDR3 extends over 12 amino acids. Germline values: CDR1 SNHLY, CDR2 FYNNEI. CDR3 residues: CASSEALTEAFF. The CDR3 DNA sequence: TGTGCCAGCAGTGAAGCTCTCACTGAAGCTTTCTTT.

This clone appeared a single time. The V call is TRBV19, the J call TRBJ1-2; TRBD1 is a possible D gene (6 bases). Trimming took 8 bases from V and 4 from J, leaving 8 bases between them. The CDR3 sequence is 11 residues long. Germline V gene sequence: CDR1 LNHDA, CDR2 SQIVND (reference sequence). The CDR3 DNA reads TGTGCCAGTGGCAGGGGCTATGGCTACACCTTC. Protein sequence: CASGRGYGYTF.

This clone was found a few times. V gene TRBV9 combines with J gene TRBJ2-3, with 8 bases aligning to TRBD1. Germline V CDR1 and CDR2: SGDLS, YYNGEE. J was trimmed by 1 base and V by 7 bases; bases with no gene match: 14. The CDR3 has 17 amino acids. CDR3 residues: CASEGAGGESRTDTQYF. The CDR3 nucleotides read TGTGCCAGCGAGGGGGCAGGGGGCGAATCTCGCACAGATACGCAGTATTTT.

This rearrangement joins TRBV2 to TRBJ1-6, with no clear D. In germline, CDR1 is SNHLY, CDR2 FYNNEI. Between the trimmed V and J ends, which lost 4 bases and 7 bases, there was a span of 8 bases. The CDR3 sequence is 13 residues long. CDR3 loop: CASSVSRNSPLHF. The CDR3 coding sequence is TGTGCCAGCAGTGTTTCGCGGAATTCACCCCTCCACTTT.

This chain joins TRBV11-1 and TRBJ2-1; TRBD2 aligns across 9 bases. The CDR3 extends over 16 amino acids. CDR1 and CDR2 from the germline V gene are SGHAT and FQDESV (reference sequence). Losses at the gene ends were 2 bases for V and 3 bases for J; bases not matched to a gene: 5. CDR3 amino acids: CASSLYRGGVYNEQFF. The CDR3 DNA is TGTGCCAGCAGCTTATATCGCGGGGGGGTCTACAATGAGCAGTTCTTC.

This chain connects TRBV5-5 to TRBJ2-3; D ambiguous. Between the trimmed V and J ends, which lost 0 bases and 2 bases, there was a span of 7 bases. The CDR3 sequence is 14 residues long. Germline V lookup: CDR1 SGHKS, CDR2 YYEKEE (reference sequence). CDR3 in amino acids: CASSLDSNTDTQYF. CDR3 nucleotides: TGTGCCAGCAGCTTGGACTCTAACACAGATACGCAGTATTTT. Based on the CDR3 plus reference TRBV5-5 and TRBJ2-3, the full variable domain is DAGVTQSPTHLIKTRGQQVTLRCSPISGHKSVSWYQQVLGQGPQFIFQYYEKEERGRGNFPDRFSARQFPNYSSELNVNALLLGDSALYLCASSLDSNTDTQYFGPGTRLTVL.

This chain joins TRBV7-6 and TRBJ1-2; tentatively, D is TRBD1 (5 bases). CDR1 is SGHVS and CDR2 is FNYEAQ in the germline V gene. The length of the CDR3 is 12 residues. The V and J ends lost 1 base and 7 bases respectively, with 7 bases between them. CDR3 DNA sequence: TGTGCCAGCAGCTTAGGGCAGGGTGGCTACACCTTC. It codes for CASSLGQGGYTF.

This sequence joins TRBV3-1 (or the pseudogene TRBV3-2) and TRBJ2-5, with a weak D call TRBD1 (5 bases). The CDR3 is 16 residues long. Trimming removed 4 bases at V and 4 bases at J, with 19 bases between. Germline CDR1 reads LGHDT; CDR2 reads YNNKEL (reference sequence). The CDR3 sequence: CASSPVYGSQGETQYF. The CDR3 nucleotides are TGTGCCAGCAGCCCCGTTTACGGCTCCCAGGGAGAGACCCAGTACTTC.

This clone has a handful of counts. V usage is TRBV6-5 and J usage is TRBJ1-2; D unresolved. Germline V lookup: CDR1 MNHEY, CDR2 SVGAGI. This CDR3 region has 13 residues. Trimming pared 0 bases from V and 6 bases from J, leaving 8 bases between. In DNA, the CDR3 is TGTGCCAGCAGTTACTCCCACAGAAATGGCTACACCTTC. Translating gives CASSYSHRNGYTF.

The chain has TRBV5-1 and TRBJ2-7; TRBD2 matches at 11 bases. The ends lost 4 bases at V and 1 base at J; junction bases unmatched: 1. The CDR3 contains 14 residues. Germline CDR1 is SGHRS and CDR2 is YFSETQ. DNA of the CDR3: TGCGCCAGCAGCGTAGCGGGGGGGTCCTACGAGCAGTACTTC. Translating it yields CASSVAGGSYEQYF.

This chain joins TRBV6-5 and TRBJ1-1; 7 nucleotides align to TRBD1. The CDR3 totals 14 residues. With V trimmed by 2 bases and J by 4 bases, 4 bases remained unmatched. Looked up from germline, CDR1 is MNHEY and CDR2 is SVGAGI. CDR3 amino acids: CASSYHRGGTEAFF. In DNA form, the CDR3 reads TGTGCCAGCAGTTACCACAGGGGAGGCACTGAAGCTTTCTTT.

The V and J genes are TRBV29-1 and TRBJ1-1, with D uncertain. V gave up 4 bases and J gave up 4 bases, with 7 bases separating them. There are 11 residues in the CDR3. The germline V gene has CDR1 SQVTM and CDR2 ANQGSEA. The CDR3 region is CSVAPGTEAFF. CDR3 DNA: TGCAGCGTTGCGCCGGGCACTGAAGCTTTCTTT.

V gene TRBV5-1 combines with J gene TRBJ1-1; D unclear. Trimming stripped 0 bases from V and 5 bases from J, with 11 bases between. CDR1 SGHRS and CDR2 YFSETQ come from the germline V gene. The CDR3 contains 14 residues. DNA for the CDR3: TGCGCCAGCAGCTTGGCCGGAACGGGGACTGAAGCTTTCTTT. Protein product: CASSLAGTGTEAFF. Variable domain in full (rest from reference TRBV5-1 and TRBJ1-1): KAGVTQTPRYLIKTRGQQVTLSCSPISGHRSVSWYQQTPGQGLQFLFEYFSETQRNKGNFPGRFSGRQFSNSRSEMNVSTLELGDSALYLCASSLAGTGTEAFFGQGTRLTVV.

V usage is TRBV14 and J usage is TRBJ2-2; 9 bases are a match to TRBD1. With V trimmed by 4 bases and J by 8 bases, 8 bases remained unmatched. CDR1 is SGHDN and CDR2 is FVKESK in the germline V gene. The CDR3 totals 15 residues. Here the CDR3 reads CASSRTGAKRGELFF. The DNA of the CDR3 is TGTGCCAGCAGCCGGACAGGGGCGAAGAGAGGGGAGCTGTTTTTT.

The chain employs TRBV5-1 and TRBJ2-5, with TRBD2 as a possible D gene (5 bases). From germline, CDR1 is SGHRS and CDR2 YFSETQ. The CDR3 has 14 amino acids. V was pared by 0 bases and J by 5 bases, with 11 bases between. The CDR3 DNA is TGCGCCAGCAGCTTGGCCGGCGGAGGCGAGACCCAGTACTTC. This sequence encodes CASSLAGGGETQYF.

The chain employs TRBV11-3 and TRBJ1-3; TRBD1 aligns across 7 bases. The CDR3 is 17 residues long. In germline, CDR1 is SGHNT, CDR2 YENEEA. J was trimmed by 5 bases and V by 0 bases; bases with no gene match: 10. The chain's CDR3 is CASSLEGTAAGRNTIYF. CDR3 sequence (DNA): TGTGCCAGCAGCTTAGAAGGGACAGCCGCTGGGAGAAACACCATATATTTT.